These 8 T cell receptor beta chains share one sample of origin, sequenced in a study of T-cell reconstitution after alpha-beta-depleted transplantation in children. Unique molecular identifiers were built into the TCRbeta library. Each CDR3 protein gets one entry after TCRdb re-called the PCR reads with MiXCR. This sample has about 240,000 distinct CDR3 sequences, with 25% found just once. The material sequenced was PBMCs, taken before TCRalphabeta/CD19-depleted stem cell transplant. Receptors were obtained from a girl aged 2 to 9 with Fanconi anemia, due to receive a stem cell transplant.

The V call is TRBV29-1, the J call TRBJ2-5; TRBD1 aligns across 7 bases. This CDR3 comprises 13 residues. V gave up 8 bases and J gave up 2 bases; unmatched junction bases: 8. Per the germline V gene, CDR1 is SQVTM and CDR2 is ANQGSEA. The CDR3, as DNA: TGCAGCCCTAAGAGGGGGCGGCAAGAGACCCAGTACTTC. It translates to CSPKRGRQETQYF.

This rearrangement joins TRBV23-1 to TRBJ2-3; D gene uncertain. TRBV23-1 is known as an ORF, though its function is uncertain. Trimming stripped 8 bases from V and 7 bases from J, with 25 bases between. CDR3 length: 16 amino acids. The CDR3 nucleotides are TGCGCCAGCCGAGCTGGTATAGGCCTGGGCATGAATACGCAGTATTTT. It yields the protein CASRAGIGLGMNTQYF.

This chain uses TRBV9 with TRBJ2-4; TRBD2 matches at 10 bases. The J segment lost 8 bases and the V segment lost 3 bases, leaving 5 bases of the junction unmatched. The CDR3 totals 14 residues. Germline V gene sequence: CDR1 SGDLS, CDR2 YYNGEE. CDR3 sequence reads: CASSEGTSDYIQYF. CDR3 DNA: TGTGCCAGCAGCGAGGGGACTAGCGATTACATTCAGTACTTC.

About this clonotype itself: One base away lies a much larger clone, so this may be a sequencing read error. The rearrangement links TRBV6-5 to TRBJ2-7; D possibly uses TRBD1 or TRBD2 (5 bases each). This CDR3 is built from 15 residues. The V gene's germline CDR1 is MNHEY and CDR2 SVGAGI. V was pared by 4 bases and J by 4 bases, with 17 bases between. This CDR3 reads CASSSEGTGSYEQYF. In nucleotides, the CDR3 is TGTGCCAGCAGTTCCGAGGGGACGGGTAGTTACGAGCAGTACTTC.

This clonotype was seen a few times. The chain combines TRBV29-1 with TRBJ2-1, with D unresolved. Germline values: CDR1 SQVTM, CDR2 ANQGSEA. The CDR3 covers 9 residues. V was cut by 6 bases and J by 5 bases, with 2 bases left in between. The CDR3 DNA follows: TGCAGCGTGAACAATGAGCAGTTCTTC. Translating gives CSVNNEQFF.

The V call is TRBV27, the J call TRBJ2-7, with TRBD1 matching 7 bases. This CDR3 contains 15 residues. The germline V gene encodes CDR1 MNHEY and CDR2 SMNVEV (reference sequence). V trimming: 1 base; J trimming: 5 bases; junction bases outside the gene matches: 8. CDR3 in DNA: TGTGCCAGCAGTTTATTAGGGGGCCTGTCAGACGAGCAGTACTTC. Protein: CASSLLGGLSDEQYF.

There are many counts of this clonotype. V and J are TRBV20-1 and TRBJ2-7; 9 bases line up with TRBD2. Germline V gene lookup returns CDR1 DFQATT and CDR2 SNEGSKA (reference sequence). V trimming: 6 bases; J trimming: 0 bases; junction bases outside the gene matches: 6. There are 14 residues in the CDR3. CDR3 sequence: CSAAREGLSYEQYF. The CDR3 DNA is TGCAGTGCCGCGCGGGAGGGACTCTCCTACGAGCAGTACTTC.

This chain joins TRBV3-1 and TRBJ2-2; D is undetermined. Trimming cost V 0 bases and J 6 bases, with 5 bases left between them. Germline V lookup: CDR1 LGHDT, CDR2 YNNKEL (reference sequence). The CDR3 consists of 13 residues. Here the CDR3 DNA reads TGTGCCAGCAGCCAAGACAAGGCCGGGGAGCTGTTTTTT. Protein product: CASSQDKAGELFF.